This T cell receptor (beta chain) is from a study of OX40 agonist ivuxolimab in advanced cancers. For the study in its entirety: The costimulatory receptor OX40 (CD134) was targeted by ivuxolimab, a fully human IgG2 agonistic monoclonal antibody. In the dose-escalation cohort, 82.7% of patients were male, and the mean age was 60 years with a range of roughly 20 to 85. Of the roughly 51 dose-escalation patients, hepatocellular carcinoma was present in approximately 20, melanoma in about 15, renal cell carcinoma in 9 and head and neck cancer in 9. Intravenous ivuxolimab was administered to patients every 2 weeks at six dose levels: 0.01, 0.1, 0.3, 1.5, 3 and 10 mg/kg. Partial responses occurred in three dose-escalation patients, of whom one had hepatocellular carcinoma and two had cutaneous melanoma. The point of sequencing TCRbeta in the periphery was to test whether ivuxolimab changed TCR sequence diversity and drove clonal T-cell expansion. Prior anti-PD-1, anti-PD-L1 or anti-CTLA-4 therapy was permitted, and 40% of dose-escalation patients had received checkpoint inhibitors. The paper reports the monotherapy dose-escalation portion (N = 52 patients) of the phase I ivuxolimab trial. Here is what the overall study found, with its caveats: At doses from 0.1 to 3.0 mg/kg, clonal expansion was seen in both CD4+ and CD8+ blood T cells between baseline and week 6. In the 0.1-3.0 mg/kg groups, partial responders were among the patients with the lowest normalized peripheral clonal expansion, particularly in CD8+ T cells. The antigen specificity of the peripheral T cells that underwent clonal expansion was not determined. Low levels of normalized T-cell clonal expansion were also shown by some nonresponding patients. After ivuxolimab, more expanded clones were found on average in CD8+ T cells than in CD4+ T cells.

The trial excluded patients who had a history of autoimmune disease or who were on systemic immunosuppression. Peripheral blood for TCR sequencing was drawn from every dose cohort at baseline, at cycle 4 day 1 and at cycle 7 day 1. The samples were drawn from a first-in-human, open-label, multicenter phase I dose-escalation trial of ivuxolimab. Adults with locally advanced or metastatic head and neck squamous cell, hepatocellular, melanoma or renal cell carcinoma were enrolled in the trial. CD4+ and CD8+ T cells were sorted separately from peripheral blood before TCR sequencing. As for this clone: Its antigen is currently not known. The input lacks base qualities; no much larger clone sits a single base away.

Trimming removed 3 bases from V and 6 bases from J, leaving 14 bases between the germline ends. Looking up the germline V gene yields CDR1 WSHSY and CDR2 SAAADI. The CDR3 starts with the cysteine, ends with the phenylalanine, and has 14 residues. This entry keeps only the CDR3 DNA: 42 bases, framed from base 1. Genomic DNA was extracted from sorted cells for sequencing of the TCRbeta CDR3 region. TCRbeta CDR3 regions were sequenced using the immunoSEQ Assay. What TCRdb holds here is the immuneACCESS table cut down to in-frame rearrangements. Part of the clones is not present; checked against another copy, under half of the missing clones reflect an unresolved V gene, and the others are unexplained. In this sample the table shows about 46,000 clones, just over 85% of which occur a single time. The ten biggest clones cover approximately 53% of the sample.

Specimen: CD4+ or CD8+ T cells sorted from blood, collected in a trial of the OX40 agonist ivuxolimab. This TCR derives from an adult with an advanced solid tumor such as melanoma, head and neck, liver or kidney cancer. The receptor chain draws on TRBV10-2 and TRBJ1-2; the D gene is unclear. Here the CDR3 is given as CASSESGIGDGYTF. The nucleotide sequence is TGCGCCAGCAGTGAATCAGGTATCGGGGATGGCTACACCTTC.